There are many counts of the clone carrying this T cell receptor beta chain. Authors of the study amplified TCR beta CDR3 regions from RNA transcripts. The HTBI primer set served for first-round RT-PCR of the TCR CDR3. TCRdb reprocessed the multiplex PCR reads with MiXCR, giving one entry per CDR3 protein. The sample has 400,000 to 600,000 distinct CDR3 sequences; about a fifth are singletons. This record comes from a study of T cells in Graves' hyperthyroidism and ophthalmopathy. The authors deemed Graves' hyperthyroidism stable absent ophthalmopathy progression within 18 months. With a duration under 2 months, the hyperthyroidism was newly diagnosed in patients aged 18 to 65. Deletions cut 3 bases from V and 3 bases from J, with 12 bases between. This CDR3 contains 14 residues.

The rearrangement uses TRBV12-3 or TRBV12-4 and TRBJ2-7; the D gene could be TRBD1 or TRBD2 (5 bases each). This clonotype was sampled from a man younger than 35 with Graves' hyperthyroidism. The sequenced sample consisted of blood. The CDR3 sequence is CASSFSGTSYEQYF. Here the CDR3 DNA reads TGTGCCAGCAGTTTTTCGGGGACCAGCTACGAGCAGTACTTC.